Detailed here is one T cell receptor beta chain. Its antigen has not been determined. There are no base qualities to consult, and no much larger clone falls within one base. The sample belongs to a study of blood T cell repertoires in COVID-19 (dated by TCRdb to about 2020). Regarding the complete study: Collaborator samples came from the United States, Italy and Spain and covered acute and convalescent phases of COVID-19. The material from the prospective study consisted of cDNA or gDNA derived from T cells, B-cell-depleted T cells, or PBMCs. The dataset comprised deeply sampled blood TCRbeta repertoires from subjects exposed to, actively infected with, or recovered from COVID-19. A freely available public database, intended as a resource for researchers studying the immune response to SARS-CoV-2, is where the repertoires were released. Samples were obtained from the ongoing ImmuneRACE study (first 160 participants) and from over a thousand subjects provided by 6 global collaborators. Nearly every sample came with metadata listing a de-identified subject ID, COVID-19 status, age in years and sex. Where available, HLA class I and class II types were obtained from metadata supplied by the sample provider rather than from assay-based typing. Overall study results and their limits: How much clinical and demographic metadata was included differed by source and by participant, and the metadata was provided uncurated.

TCRbeta CDR3 regions were amplified from genomic DNA by means of the immunoSEQ Assay, a bias-controlled multiplex PCR. The study's own analysis went as follows. Within the assay, amplification of reference gene primers was used to estimate how many nucleated cells each sample contained. To quantify the absolute abundance of each unique TCRbeta CDR3 rearrangement, sequence reads were collapsed and filtered. For each sample, productive Simpson clonality was calculated as the square root of Simpson's diversity index across productive rearrangements. Sourced from immuneACCESS, this table was stored by TCRdb with only in-frame sequences that have V and J called. A share of the clones is absent; for the studies checked, an unresolved V gene accounts for under half, and the remainder has no known explanation. The V and J calls and clone size are taken from that table; D and trimming were inferred from the DNA. For this sample there are hundreds of thousands of clones; 80% to 90% appear just once. The ten largest make up about 4% of the sample.

In the prospective study, participants were roughly 18 to 89 years old, resided in under 30 geographic areas of the United States, and were enrolled through a virtual design. In the prospective study, participants were assigned to cohorts based on the clinical history participants reported in a screening survey and a study questionnaire. ImmuneRACE Cohort 3 recovered participants were defined by two consecutive negative NP/OP PCR tests, healthcare professional clearance, or symptom resolution. In the prospective study, whole blood, serum and a nasopharyngeal or oropharyngeal swab were collected from each participant by mobile phlebotomists. Over a roughly 2-month period, participants in the prospective study had the option of providing additional blood draws and questionnaires. Blood samples from the prospective study were shipped frozen or at room temperature prior to DNA extraction. From a lookup of the germline V gene, CDR1 and CDR2 are ENHRY and SYGVKD. Unmatched junction bases come to 13, with V trimmed by 5 bases and J by 7 bases. Reading from cysteine to phenylalanine, the CDR3 counts 17 amino acids. The sequence is cut down to CDR3 DNA, 51 bases in frame from base 1.

The sample consisted of PBMCs or T cells enriched from blood (not recorded which). The clonotype originates from a woman aged 25 to 39 who had recovered from COVID-19. This chain is built from TRBV10-3 and TRBJ2-7, and TRBD2 aligns with 14 junction nucleotides. The nucleotide sequence reads TGTGCCATCAGTACAACCGGGACTAGCGGGAGTGTGACTGAGCAGTACTTC. It specifies CAISTTGTSGSVTEQYF.